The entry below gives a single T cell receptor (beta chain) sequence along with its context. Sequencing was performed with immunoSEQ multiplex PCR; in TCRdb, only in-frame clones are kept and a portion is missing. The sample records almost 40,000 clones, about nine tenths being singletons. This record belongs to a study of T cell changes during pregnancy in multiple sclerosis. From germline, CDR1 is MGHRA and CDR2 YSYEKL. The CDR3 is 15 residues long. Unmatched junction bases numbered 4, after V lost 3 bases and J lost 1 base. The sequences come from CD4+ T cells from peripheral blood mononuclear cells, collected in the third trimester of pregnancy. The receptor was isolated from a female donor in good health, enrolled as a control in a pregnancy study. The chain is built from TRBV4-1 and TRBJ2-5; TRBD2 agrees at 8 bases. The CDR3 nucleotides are TGCGCCAGCAGCCAGCCTAGCGGGCCCCAAGAGACCCAGTACTTC. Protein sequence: CASSQPSGPQETQYF.